This T cell receptor (beta chain) appears in the sequencing data of a study of T-cell reconstitution after alpha-beta-depleted transplantation in children. The germline CDR1 and CDR2 sequences are SGDLS and YYNGEE. The CDR3 has 15 amino acids. J gave up 6 bases and V 4 bases, and 10 bases lay outside the gene matches. As it was prepared, the TCRbeta library received unique molecular identifiers. One entry per CDR3 protein results from TCRdb running MiXCR on the PCR reads. There are 450,000 to 600,000 distinct CDR3 sequences in the sample; less than 35% occur only once, and 2% to 3% lies in the top ten. This clonotype occurred a few times.

The sequence came from a human donor who donated a stem cell graft to a child with aplastic anemia. The chain has TRBV9 and TRBJ2-1; 7 bases map to TRBD1. Source: PBMCs from the stem cell graft donor, taken from the stem cell graft. The CDR3 coding sequence is TGTGCCAGCAGCTTAATACAGGGGTCCGGCAATGAGCAGTTCTTC. Translated, it gives CASSLIQGSGNEQFF. The complete variable domain, with remaining parts taken from reference TRBV9 and TRBJ2-1, reads DSGVTQTPKHLITATGQRVTLRCSPRSGDLSVYWYQQSLDQGLQFLIQYYNGEERAKGNILERFSAQQFPDLHSELNLSSLELGDSALYFCASSLIQGSGNEQFFGPGTRLTVL.